This entry lists 12 T cell receptor beta chains sequenced from one sample in a study of T cells in Graves' hyperthyroidism and ophthalmopathy. Amplified regions were TCR beta CDR3 sequences from RNA transcripts. RT-PCR in the first round (using the HTBI primer set) targeted the TCR CDR3. TCRdb independently ran MiXCR on the multiplex PCR reads; one entry per CDR3 protein. This table has around 300,000 distinct CDR3 sequences, approximately 12% appearing once. The sample was blood. These receptors were collected from a woman aged 25 to 39 with Graves' hyperthyroidism that later progressed to Graves' ophthalmopathy.

This clonotype was found many times. The chain uses TRBV20-1 and TRBJ2-3; 15 bases are shared with TRBD2. The CDR3 covers 17 residues. V gave up 6 bases and J gave up 0 bases; unmatched junction bases: 7. Germline CDR1 is DFQATT and CDR2 is SNEGSKA (reference sequence). The CDR3: CSAPRTSGRVSTDTQYF. CDR3 sequence (DNA): TGCAGTGCCCCTCGGACTAGCGGGAGGGTTAGCACAGATACGCAGTATTTT.

This clonotype was recorded a few times. The genes are TRBV20-1 and TRBJ1-2; D unclear. Germline assignment: CDR1 DFQATT and CDR2 SNEGSKA (reference sequence). The CDR3 totals 11 residues. CDR3 nucleotide sequence: TGCAATGAGTCAGCGTCGGTGGTCGGGACCTTC. This sequence encodes CNESASVVGTF.

This clonotype appeared many times. The chain links TRBV5-6 to TRBJ2-3; D could derive from TRBD1 or TRBD2 (5 bases each). With 2 bases removed from V and 2 bases from J, the gap between germline ends came to 12 bases. Germline V lookup: CDR1 SGHDT, CDR2 YYEEEE. The CDR3 runs 15 residues. The CDR3 region is CASSFGGPLTDTQYF. Written as DNA, the CDR3 is TGTGCCAGCAGCTTTGGGGGACCCCTCACAGATACGCAGTATTTT.

This clonotype showed up many times. This chain links TRBV12-3 or TRBV12-4 with TRBJ2-2; no firm D call. This CDR3 is built from 15 residues. Trimming left V 6 bases short and J 4 bases short, with 15 bases between. CDR3 sequence reads: CASSLVPVSTGELFF. The CDR3 DNA reads as TGTGCCAGCAGCCTCGTCCCGGTTAGCACCGGGGAGCTGTTTTTT.

This clonotype was counted only a few times. This sequence joins TRBV4-1 and TRBJ2-7; 7 bases map to TRBD1. The V gene's germline CDR1 is MGHRA and CDR2 YSYEKL. CDR3 length: 18 amino acids. V lost 6 bases and J lost 1; bases outside the gene matches: 18. The CDR3 region has the DNA TGCGCCAGCAGGGTTGGACAGGCCCTTTCGCGGTGGTCCTACGAGCAGTACTTC. Translating it yields CASRVGQALSRWSYEQYF.

This clonotype came up many times. The genes are TRBV20-1 and TRBJ2-7, with D hard to call. The CDR3 is 13 residues long. Germline V gives CDR1 DFQATT, CDR2 SNEGSKA (reference sequence). Trimming shortened V by 1 base and J by 2 bases, and 9 bases separated the two germline ends. CDR3 sequence (DNA): TGCAGTGCTAGAGCCGACCTTCCCTACGAGCAGTACTTC. This gives the protein CSARADLPYEQYF.

Comment on this clonotype: A read error is possible here, since a much larger clone lies one base away. The chain recombines TRBV20-1 with TRBJ1-5; 9 bases fit TRBD1. CDR1 is DFQATT and CDR2 is SNEGSKA in the germline V gene (reference sequence). The CDR3 length is 14 residues. With V trimmed by 5 bases and J by 10 bases, 12 bases remained unmatched. CDR3 DNA sequence: TGCAGTGCTGTGGACAGGGGCGCATATGTACCCCAGCATTTT. Translated: CSAVDRGAYVPQHF.

This clonotype was detected only a few times. The chain uses TRBV20-1 and TRBJ2-7; unclear D gene. CDR1 and CDR2 from the germline V gene are DFQATT and SNEGSKA (reference sequence). The ends were cut back, 6 bases at V and 2 bases at J, with 14 bases in the middle. CDR3 length: 13 residues. CDR3 protein: CSAPRPTPYEQYF. CDR3 coding DNA: TGCAGTGCCCCTAGGCCCACCCCCTACGAGCAGTACTTC.

The chain carries TRBV20-1 and TRBJ1-4; D gene uncertain. CDR1 is DFQATT, CDR2 SNEGSKA, per germline (reference sequence). The CDR3 contains 12 residues. CDR3 nucleotide sequence: TGCGGTATCGACATGTTGGGTGAAAAACTGTTTTTT. Its protein product is CGIDMLGEKLFF.

This clonotype came up many times. The chain combines TRBV30 with TRBJ1-3; D is uncertain. V was trimmed by 4 bases and J by 6 bases, leaving 16 bases between them. The CDR3 is 14 amino acids. Germline CDR1 GTSNPN, CDR2 SVGIG (reference sequence). As DNA, the CDR3 is TGTGCCTGGACCCCCCTGGAATTCCTAAACACCATATATTTT. Translated: CAWTPLEFLNTIYF.

This clonotype was seen repeatedly, ten times or more. CDR3 DNA sequence: TGTGCCAGCAGCCGGGGACCGGGCGGTAATGAAAAACTGTTTTTT. It specifies CASSRGPGGNEKLFF. The chain has TRBV3-1 and TRBJ1-4; tentative D call: TRBD1 (5 bases). CDR1 and CDR2 from the germline V gene are LGHDT and YNNKEL (reference sequence). Trimming took off 4 bases at V and 4 bases at J, with 13 bases between the two ends. This CDR3 has 15 residues.

The table lists this clonotype with many counts. The rearrangement links TRBV6-2 or TRBV6-3 to TRBJ2-7, with D possibly being TRBD1 (6 bases). The CDR3 has 15 residues. Germline CDR1 is MNHEY and CDR2 is SVGEGT. The V and J ends lost 0 bases and 6 bases respectively, with 15 bases between them. CDR3 DNA: TGTGCCAGCAGTTACTCGATTTCAGGGGTCGGCGAGCAGTACTTC. As protein: CASSYSISGVGEQYF.